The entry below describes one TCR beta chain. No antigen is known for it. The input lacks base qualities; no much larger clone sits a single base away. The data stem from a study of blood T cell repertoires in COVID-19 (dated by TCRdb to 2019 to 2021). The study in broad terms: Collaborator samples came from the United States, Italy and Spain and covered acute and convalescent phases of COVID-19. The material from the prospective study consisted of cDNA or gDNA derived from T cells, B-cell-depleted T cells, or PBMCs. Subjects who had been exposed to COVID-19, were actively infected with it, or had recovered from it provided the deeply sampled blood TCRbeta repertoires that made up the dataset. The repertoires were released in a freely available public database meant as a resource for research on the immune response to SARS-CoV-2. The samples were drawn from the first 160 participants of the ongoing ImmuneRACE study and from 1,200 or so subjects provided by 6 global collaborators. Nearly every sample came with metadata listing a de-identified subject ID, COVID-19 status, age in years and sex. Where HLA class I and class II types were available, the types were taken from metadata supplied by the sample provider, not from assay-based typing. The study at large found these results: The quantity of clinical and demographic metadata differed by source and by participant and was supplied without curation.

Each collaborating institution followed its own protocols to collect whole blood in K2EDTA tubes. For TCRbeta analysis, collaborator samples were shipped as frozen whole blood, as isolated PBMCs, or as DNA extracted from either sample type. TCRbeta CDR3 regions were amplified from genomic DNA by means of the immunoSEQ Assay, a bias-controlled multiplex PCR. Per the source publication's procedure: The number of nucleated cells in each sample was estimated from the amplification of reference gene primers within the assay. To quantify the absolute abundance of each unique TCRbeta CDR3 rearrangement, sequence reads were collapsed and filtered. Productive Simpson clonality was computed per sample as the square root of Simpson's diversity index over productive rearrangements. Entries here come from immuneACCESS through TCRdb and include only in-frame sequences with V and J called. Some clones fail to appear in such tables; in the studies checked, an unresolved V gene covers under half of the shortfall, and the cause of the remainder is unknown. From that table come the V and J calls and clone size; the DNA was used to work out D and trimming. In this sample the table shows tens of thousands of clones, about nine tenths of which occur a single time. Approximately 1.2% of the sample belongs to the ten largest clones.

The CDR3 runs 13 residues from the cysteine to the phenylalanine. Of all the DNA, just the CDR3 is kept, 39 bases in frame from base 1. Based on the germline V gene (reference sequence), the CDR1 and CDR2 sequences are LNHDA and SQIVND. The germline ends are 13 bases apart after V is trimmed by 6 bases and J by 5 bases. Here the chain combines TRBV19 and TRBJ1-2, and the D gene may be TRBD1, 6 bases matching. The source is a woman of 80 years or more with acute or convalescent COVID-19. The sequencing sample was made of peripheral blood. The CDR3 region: CASRGTSVYGYTF. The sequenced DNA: TGTGCCAGTAGGGGGACATCAGTATATGGCTACACCTTC. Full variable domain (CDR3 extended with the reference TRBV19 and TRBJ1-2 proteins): DGGITQSPKYLFRKEGQNVTLSCEQNLNHDAMYWYRQDPGQGLRLIYYSQIVNDFQKGDIAEGYSVSREKKESFPLTVTSAQKNPTAFYLCASRGTSVYGYTFGSGTRLTVV.